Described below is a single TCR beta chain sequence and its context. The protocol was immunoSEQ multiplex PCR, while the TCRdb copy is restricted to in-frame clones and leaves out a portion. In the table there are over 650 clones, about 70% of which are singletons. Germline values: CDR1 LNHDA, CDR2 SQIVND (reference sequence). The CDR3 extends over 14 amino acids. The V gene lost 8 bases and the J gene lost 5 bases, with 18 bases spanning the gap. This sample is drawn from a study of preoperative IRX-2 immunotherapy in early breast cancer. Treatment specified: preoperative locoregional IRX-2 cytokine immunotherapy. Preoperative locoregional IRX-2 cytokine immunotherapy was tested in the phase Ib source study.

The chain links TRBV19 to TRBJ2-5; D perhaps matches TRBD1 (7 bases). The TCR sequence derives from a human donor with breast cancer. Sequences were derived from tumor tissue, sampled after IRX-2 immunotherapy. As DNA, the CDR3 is TGTGCCAGTGGCCCGACAGGGAGGATGGAGACCCAGTACTTC. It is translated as CASGPTGRMETQYF.